Presented here are 25 T cell receptor beta chains from one specimen sequenced in a study of human T cells and chemical hapten exposure. Time point indicated: patch test 2, 6 weeks after DPC sensitization. Indicated treatment: therapeutic diphenylcyclopropenone sensitization with weekly scalp DPC. TCRdb called the RACE reads again in MiXCR, with one record for every CDR3 protein. The sample has a few hundred thousand distinct CDR3 sequences, about 6% seen once. Sample: whole blood, taken in connection with sensitization to the hapten diphenylcyclopropenone (DPC). Source of these receptors: a woman younger than 30 with alopecia areata. Some clones in this sample may be carry-over from other donors' samples.

The rearrangement joins TRBV12-3 or TRBV12-4 to TRBJ2-7, with D possibly TRBD1 on 6 matching bases. The V gene lost 9 bases and the J gene lost 0 bases, with 15 bases spanning the gap. This CDR3 region has 14 residues. The DNA of the CDR3 is TGTGCCAGTAGTACAACAGGGAGCTCCTACGAGCAGTACTTC. Its protein product is CASSTTGSSYEQYF.

The chain carries TRBV4-2 and TRBJ2-3; perhaps TRBD2 as D (6 bases). Trimming took off 3 bases at V and 5 bases at J, with 18 bases between the two ends. CDR1 is LGHNA and CDR2 is YNFKEQ in the germline V gene. The CDR3 length is 16 residues. CDR3 in amino acids: CASSHLTGPAGDTQYF. The CDR3 region has the DNA TGTGCCAGCAGCCATTTGACGGGGCCAGCGGGAGATACGCAGTATTTT.

This clonotype was seen more than once but under ten times. The V call is TRBV4-2, the J call TRBJ2-1; tentative D call: TRBD2 (5 bases). The germline V and J ends were trimmed by 0 bases and 0 bases, with 9 bases remaining between them. Germline V CDR1 and CDR2: LGHNA, YNFKEQ. The CDR3 runs 16 residues. This CDR3 is CASSQDGEGSYNEQFF. In nucleotides, the CDR3 is TGTGCCAGCAGCCAAGATGGCGAGGGCTCCTACAATGAGCAGTTCTTC.

This clonotype was detected ten times or more. V is TRBV12-3 or TRBV12-4 and J is TRBJ2-1; the D gene is possibly TRBD2 (5 bases). The CDR3 has 12 amino acids. V was trimmed by 3 bases and J by 10 bases, leaving 10 bases between them. The CDR3, as DNA: TGTGCCAGCAGTTTTACGACGGGAGAGCAGTTCTTC. Its translation is CASSFTTGEQFF.

This clonotype was picked up a small number of times. The chain employs TRBV6-5 and TRBJ2-3; unclear D gene. The CDR3 extends over 15 amino acids. Germline loops: CDR1 MNHEY, CDR2 SVGAGI. V lost 0 bases and J lost 0, with 7 bases in between. The CDR3 DNA is TGTGCCAGCAGTTACTCTGACGACAGCACAGATACGCAGTATTTT. Amino acids: CASSYSDDSTDTQYF.

This clonotype has only a few counts. V usage is TRBV4-3 and J usage is TRBJ1-2; possible D gene TRBD1, 5 bases. Germline-derived CDR1 and CDR2 are LGHNA and YSLEER. Trimming cost V 0 bases and J 2 bases, with 19 bases left between them. The CDR3 is made up of 18 amino acids. CDR3 amino acids: CASSQESPLQGGNYGYTF. CDR3 in DNA: TGCGCCAGCAGCCAAGAAAGCCCCCTCCAGGGCGGGAACTATGGCTACACCTTC.

In DNA form, the CDR3 reads TGCAGTGCTAGAGCCGGGTTCAAAATTGGGGATACGCAGTATTTT. Protein: CSARAGFKIGDTQYF. The chain uses TRBV20-1 and TRBJ2-3; unclear D gene. Trimming removed 1 base from V and 6 bases from J, with 17 bases in between. The CDR3 totals 15 residues. Germline CDR1 DFQATT, CDR2 SNEGSKA (reference sequence).

The chain recombines TRBV7-8 with TRBJ2-3; 8 positions match TRBD2. Germline lookup yields CDR1 SGHVS and CDR2 FQNEAQ. The ends lost 1 base at V and 2 bases at J; junction bases unmatched: 5. CDR3 length: 16 residues. In nucleotides, the CDR3 is TGTGCCAGCAGCTTAGTCGGGGGGGGCATCACAGATACGCAGTATTTT. Protein: CASSLVGGGITDTQYF.

This clonotype was found many times. The V call is TRBV6-1, the J call TRBJ1-4, with D hard to call. Germline CDR1 is MNHNS and CDR2 is SASEGT. The CDR3 runs 14 residues. Trimming took 11 bases from V and 0 from J, leaving 13 bases between them. The CDR3, as DNA: TGTGCCCTGGGCACGCACTCAACTAATGAAAAACTGTTTTTT. Its protein is CALGTHSTNEKLFF.

This clonotype has only a few counts. The rearrangement joins TRBV29-1 to TRBJ2-7; D remains unclear. Germline CDR1 SQVTM, CDR2 ANQGSEA. V was shortened by 4 bases and J by 2 bases, with 9 bases between the two germline ends. The CDR3 is 12 residues long. The CDR3 reads CSVAAETYEQYF. CDR3 coding DNA: TGCAGCGTTGCTGCAGAGACCTACGAGCAGTACTTC.

A few counts support this clonotype. The chain links TRBV25-1 to TRBJ2-2, with 9 bases that match TRBD1. The CDR3 covers 15 residues. The germline V gene encodes CDR1 MGHDK and CDR2 SYGVNS. V dropped 3 bases and J dropped 5; count of bases not matched to a gene: 4. The CDR3 DNA reads as TGTGCCAGCAGTGATCCCGGACAGGGGACCGGGGAGCTGTTTTTT. Protein product: CASSDPGQGTGELFF.

This clonotype was detected only a few times. V is TRBV7-6 and J is TRBJ2-3, with D tentatively TRBD1 or TRBD2 (6 bases each). This CDR3 region has 15 residues. V dropped 1 base and J dropped 5 bases, with 13 bases sitting between them. Germline assignment: CDR1 SGHVS and CDR2 FNYEAQ. In DNA, the CDR3 is TGTGCCAGCAGCTTAGTGGGGGGCCGGGTAGATACGCAGTATTTT. It encodes CASSLVGGRVDTQYF.

The gene calls are TRBV18 and TRBJ2-7; D is ambiguous. The germline CDR1 and CDR2 sequences are KGHSH and LQKENI. The length of the CDR3 is 15 residues. V lost 1 base and J lost 0, with 10 bases in between. CDR3: CASSPQAGPSYEQYF. The CDR3 region has the DNA TGTGCCAGCTCACCACAGGCAGGTCCCTCCTACGAGCAGTACTTC.

This clonotype has at least ten counts. The J gene is TRBJ1-3, the V gene TRBV9; D remains ambiguous. Per the germline V gene, CDR1 is SGDLS and CDR2 is YYNGEE. This CDR3 is built from 13 residues. V lost 1 base and J 2 bases, leaving 4 bases between the germline ends. CDR3 bases: TGTGCCAGCAGCGTAACTCCTGGAAACACCATATATTTT. Amino acids: CASSVTPGNTIYF.

This clonotype was detected only a few times. This chain links TRBV5-1 with TRBJ1-2; D might be TRBD1 (5 bases). Germline V gives CDR1 SGHRS, CDR2 YFSETQ. This CDR3 has 14 residues. Trimming shortened V by 6 bases and J by 4 bases, and 16 bases separated the two germline ends. CDR3 protein: CASNVGASGYGYTF. CDR3 nucleotides: TGCGCCAGCAACGTCGGGGCGAGCGGCTATGGCTACACCTTC.

The chain recombines TRBV3-1 with TRBJ2-7; 9 bases align to TRBD2. The V segment lost 3 bases and the J segment 5 bases; nucleotides outside the gene matches: 5. The CDR3 contains 14 residues. Germline V gene sequence: CDR1 LGHDT, CDR2 YNNKEL (reference sequence). The CDR3 sequence: CASSHSGGRNEQYF. The CDR3 region has the DNA TGTGCCAGCAGCCATAGCGGGGGACGAAACGAGCAGTACTTC.

In its sample, this clonotype was seen many times. CDR3 sequence (DNA): TGTGCCAGCAGTTCCACCACGGATCCGACTTCACCCCTCCACTTT. Amino acids: CASSSTTDPTSPLHF. The rearrangement links TRBV6-5 to TRBJ1-6; no definite D call. The ends were cut back, 4 bases at V and 9 bases at J, with 16 bases in the middle. The CDR3 extends over 15 amino acids. The V gene's germline CDR1 is MNHEY and CDR2 SVGAGI.

This clonotype was found a few times. V gene TRBV2 combines with J gene TRBJ1-5; D not certain. Between the trimmed V and J ends, which lost 6 bases and 0 bases, there was a span of 9 bases. The CDR3 is made up of 14 amino acids. The germline V gene has CDR1 SNHLY and CDR2 FYNNEI. The CDR3 coding sequence is TGTGCCAGCAGAGACCTCCTTAGCAATCAGCCCCAGCATTTT. Translating it yields CASRDLLSNQPQHF. Variable domain in full (rest from reference TRBV2 and TRBJ1-5): EPEVTQTPSHQVTQMGQEVILRCVPISNHLYFYWYRQILGQKVEFLVSFYNNEISEKSEIFDDQFSVERPDGSNFTLKIRSTKLEDSAMYFCASRDLLSNQPQHFGDGTRLSIL.

This clonotype was observed many times. The rearrangement uses TRBV6-5 and TRBJ1-3; weak D call: TRBD1 (5 bases). Trimming stripped 0 bases from V and 0 bases from J, with 12 bases between. Germline V gives CDR1 MNHEY, CDR2 SVGAGI. The CDR3 is 17 residues long. The CDR3 region is CASSYSRGRLSGNTIYF. CDR3 sequence (DNA): TGTGCCAGCAGTTACTCGAGGGGACGGCTCTCTGGAAACACCATATATTTT.

This clonotype was counted at least ten times. CDR3 nucleotide sequence: TGTGCCAGCAGCTTATTGACAGGGGGGACTGAAGCTTTCTTT. Translation gives CASSLLTGGTEAFF. This rearrangement joins TRBV7-2 to TRBJ1-1, with TRBD1 matching over 9 bases. This CDR3 comprises 14 residues. The J segment lost 5 bases and the V segment lost 2 bases, leaving 3 bases of the junction unmatched. The germline V gene encodes CDR1 SGHTA and CDR2 FQGNSA.

This clonotype was observed a handful of times. V gene TRBV20-1 combines with J gene TRBJ1-1; TRBD1 is a possible D gene (5 bases). CDR3 length: 14 residues. V was clipped by 6 bases and J by 1 base, with 15 bases between them. Germline CDR1 reads DFQATT; CDR2 reads SNEGSKA (reference sequence). The CDR3 reads CSARSDSENTEAFF. The CDR3 bases are TGCAGTGCCCGTTCCGACAGTGAGAACACTGAAGCTTTCTTT.

This clonotype was found a few times. The chain recombines TRBV29-1 with TRBJ1-1; D uncertain. V was trimmed by 4 bases and J by 4 bases, leaving 13 bases between them. The CDR3 covers 13 residues. Germline V gene data show CDR1 as SQVTM and CDR2 as ANQGSEA. CDR3 region: CSVAGGVSTEAFF. CDR3 in DNA: TGCAGCGTTGCAGGTGGGGTGAGCACTGAAGCTTTCTTT.

The CDR3: CASNFVTGRPMSTDTQYF. The CDR3 nucleotides read TGTGCCAGCAACTTCGTAACGGGGAGACCAATGTCCACAGATACGCAGTATTTT. This chain connects TRBV7-2 to TRBJ2-3; the D gene is possibly TRBD2 (5 bases). CDR3 length: 18 residues. Germline loops: CDR1 SGHTA, CDR2 FQGNSA. V gave up 7 bases and J gave up 2 bases, with 25 bases separating them. The full variable domain, in which reference TRBV7-2 and TRBJ2-3 provide the parts outside the CDR3, is GAGVSQSPSNKVTEKGKDVELRCDPISGHTALYWYRQSLGQGLEFLIYFQGNSAPDKSGLPSDRFSAERTGGSVSTLTIQRTQQEDSAVYLCASNFVTGRPMSTDTQYFGPGTRLTVL.

This clonotype was observed a handful of times. The chain couples TRBV6-1 to TRBJ1-5; D is unclear. The CDR3 sequence is 12 residues long. With 0 bases removed from V and 6 bases from J, the gap between germline ends came to 3 bases. Per germline, CDR1 MNHNS and CDR2 SASEGT. The CDR3 reads CASSEAGQPQHF. CDR3 in DNA: TGTGCCAGCAGTGAAGCTGGTCAGCCCCAGCATTTT.

CDR3 in DNA: TGTGCCAGCAGCCTTAACTGGGATGAGCAGTTCTTC. It yields the protein CASSLNWDEQFF. The rearrangement links TRBV9 to TRBJ2-1; D not certain. This CDR3 has 12 residues. The V end lost 4 bases, the J end lost 8 bases, and 10 bases lay between the germline ends. The V gene's germline CDR1 is SGDLS and CDR2 YYNGEE.